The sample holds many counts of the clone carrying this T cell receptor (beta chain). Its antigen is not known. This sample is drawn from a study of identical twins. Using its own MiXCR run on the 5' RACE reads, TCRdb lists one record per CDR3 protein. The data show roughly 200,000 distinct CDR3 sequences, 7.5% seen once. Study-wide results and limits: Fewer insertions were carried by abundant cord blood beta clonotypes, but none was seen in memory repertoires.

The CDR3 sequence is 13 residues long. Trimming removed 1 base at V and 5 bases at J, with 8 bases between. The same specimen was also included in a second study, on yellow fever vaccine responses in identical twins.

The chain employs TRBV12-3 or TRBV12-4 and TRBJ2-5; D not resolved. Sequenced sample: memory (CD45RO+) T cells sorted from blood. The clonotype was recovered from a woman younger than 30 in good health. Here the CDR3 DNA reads TGTGCCAGCAGTTTAGGGGGTCCGGAGACCCAGTACTTC. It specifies CASSLGGPETQYF.